Sequencing of this T cell receptor (beta chain) was carried out in a study of blood T cells in healthy people across ages. A second PCR, run for roughly 7 to 12 cycles, used a sample-barcoded 5' primer plus a J-beta primer mix. In TCRdb, the 5' RACE reads were re-called with MiXCR into one record per CDR3 protein. Found here are almost 1 million distinct CDR3 sequences, roughly half of them singletons; the top ten hold about a fifth. J was trimmed by 5 bases and V by 5 bases; bases with no gene match: 5. The CDR3 covers 13 residues. From germline, CDR1 is KGHDR and CDR2 SFDVKD. This rearrangement joins TRBV24-1 to TRBJ2-7, with TRBD1 matching 7 bases. The receptor was derived from a woman aged 60-70 years in good health. The sample was blood. CDR3: CATSGTGLDEQYF. CDR3 nucleotide sequence: TGTGCCACCAGTGGGACAGGTCTGGACGAGCAGTACTTC.